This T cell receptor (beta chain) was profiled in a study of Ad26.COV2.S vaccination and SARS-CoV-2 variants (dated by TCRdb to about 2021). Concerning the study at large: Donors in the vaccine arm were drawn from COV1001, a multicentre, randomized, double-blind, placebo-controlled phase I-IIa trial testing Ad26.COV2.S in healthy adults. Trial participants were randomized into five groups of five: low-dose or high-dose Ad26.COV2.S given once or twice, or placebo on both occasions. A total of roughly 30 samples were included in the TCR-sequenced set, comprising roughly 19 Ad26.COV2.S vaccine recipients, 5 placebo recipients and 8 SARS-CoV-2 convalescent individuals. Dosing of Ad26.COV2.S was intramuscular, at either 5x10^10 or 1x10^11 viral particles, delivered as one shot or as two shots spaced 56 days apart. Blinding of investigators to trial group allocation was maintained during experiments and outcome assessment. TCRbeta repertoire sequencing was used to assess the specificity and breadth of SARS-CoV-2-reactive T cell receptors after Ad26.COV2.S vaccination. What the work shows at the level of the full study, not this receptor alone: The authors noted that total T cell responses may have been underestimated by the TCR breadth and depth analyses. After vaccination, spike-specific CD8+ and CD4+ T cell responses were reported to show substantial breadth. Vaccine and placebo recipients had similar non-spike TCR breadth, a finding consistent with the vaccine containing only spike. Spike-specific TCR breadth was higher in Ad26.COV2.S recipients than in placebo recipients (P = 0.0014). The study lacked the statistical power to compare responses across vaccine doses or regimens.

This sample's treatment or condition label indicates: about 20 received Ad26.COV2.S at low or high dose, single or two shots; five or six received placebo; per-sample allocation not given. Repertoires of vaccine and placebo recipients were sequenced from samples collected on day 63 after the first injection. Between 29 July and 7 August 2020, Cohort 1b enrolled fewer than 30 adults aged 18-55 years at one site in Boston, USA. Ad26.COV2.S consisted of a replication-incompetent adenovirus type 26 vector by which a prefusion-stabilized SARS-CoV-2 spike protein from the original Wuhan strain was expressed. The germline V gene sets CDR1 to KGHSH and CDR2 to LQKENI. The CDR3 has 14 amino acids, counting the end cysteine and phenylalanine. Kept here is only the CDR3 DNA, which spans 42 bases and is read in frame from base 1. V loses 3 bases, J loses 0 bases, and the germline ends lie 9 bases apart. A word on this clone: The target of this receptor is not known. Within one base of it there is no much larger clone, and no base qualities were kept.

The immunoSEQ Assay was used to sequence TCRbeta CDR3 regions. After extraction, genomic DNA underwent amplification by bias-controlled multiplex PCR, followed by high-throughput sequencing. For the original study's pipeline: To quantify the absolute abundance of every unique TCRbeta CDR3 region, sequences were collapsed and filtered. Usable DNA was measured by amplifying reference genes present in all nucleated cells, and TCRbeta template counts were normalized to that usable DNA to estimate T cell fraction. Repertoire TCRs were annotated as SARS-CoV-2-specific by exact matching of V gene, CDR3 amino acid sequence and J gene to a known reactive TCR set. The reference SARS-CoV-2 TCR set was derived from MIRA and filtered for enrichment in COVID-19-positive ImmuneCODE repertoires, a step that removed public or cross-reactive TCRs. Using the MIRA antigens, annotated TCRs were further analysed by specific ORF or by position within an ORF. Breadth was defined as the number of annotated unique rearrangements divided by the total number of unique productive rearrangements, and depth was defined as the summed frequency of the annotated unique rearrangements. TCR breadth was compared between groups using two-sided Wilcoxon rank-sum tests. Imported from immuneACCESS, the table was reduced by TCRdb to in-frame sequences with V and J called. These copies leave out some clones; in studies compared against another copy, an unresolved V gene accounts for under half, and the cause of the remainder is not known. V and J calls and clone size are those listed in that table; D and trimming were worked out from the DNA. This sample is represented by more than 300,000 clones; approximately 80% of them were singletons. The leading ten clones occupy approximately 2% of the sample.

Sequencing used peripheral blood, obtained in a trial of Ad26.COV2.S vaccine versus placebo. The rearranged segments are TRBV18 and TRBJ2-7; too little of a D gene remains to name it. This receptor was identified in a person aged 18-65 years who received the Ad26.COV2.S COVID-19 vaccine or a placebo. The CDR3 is CASSPSLSSYEQYF. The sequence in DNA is TGTGCCAGCTCACCTAGCCTTAGCTCCTACGAGCAGTACTTC.